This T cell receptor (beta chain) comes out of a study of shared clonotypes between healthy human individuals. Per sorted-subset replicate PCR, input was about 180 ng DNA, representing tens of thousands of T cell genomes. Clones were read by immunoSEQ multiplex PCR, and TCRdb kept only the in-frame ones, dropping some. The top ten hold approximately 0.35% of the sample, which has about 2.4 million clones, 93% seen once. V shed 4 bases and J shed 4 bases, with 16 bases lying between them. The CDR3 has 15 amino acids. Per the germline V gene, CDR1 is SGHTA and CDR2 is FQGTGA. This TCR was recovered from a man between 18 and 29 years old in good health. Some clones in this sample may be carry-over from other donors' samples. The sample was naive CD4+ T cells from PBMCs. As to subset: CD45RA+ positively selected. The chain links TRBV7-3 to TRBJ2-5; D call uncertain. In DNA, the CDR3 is TGTGCCAGCAGCTCCCTCTTACTGACATCAGAGACCCAGTACTTC. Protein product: CASSSLLLTSETQYF.